What follows are 21 T cell receptor beta chains derived from one specimen sequenced in a study of T-cell memory formation after mild COVID-19. TCRdb called the 5' RACE reads again in MiXCR, with one record for every CDR3 protein. The table lists nearly 350,000 distinct CDR3 sequences, approximately 13% of them singletons. The sequencing input was PBMCs or a T cell subset sorted from them (not recorded which). Every receptor here comes from a man aged 18 to 30 who had mild COVID-19 (a few samples of this study predate the infection). Cell type and time point are not known.

The V and J genes are TRBV24-1 and TRBJ2-3; possibly TRBD2 for D (6 bases). CDR1 KGHDR and CDR2 SFDVKD come from the germline V gene. The CDR3 has 16 amino acids. V lost 4 bases, J lost 3 bases, and 16 bases lay in between. CDR3 in amino acids: CATSDPDGGATDTQYF. For the CDR3, the DNA is TGTGCCACCAGTGACCCGGACGGCGGGGCGACAGATACGCAGTATTTT.

This sequence joins TRBV27 and TRBJ1-5; D is unresolved. Germline CDR1 is MNHEY and CDR2 is SMNVEV (reference sequence). This CDR3 comprises 14 residues. V dropped 2 bases and J dropped 4 bases, with 9 bases sitting between them. As DNA, the CDR3 is TGTGCCAGCAGTTTAGGCTGGTCGAATCAGCCCCAGCATTTT. Its protein is CASSLGWSNQPQHF.

Note on this clonotype: Without the conserved terminal phenylalanine or tryptophan, this CDR3 likely stems from a read error. The J gene is TRBJ1-3, the V gene TRBV7-8; possible D gene TRBD1, 5 bases. The CDR3 is 14 residues long. V was shortened by 1 base and J by 4 bases, with 8 bases between the two germline ends. CDR1 SGHVS and CDR2 FQNEAQ come from the germline V gene. The CDR3 region has the DNA TGTGCCAGCAGCTTAGAAGGGACCGGAAACACCATATATTTG. Amino acids: CASSLEGTGNTIYL.

This chain links TRBV4-1 with TRBJ2-3, with D possibly TRBD2 on 5 matching bases. Trimming removed 0 bases from V and 2 bases from J, with 12 bases in between. This CDR3 region has 16 residues. CDR1 and CDR2 (germline): MGHRA, YSYEKL. CDR3 DNA sequence: TGCGCCAGCAGCCAAGAAGGGAGCCCTAACACAGATACGCAGTATTTT. Its protein product is CASSQEGSPNTDTQYF.

Details on this clonotype: This clone may be a read error of a much larger clone one base away. V is TRBV7-2 and J is TRBJ1-6, with a possible D match to TRBD1 (5 bases). CDR1 SGHTA and CDR2 FQGNSA come from the germline V gene. The CDR3 has 13 amino acids. The CDR3: CASSQQARGPLNF. DNA of the CDR3: TGTGCCAGCAGCCAACAGGCTAGGGGACCCCTCAACTTT.

The table lists this clonotype with a few counts. The rearrangement joins TRBV3-1 to TRBJ1-1, with D perhaps matching TRBD1 (6 bases). Trimming pared 5 bases from V and 1 base from J, leaving 11 bases between. This CDR3 has 14 residues. Germline V lookup: CDR1 LGHDT, CDR2 YNNKEL (reference sequence). The CDR3: CASSNRGGNTEAFF. CDR3 DNA: TGTGCCAGCAGCAACAGAGGGGGGAACACTGAAGCTTTCTTT.

This clonotype was seen a single time. The genes are TRBV2 and TRBJ1-1, with 8 positions matching TRBD1. From germline, CDR1 is SNHLY and CDR2 FYNNEI. CDR3 length: 13 amino acids. V shed 6 bases and J 5 bases; nucleotides not matched to a gene: 5. DNA of the CDR3: TGTGCCAGCAGGGCGGACAGGGAAACTGAAGCTTTCTTT. Translated: CASRADRETEAFF.

V is TRBV6-6 and J is TRBJ1-3, with a tentative D call TRBD1 (5 bases). This CDR3 spans 14 amino acids. The V end lost 0 bases, the J end lost 9 bases, and 12 bases lay between the germline ends. CDR1 and CDR2 from the germline V gene are MNHNY and SVGAGI (reference sequence). The CDR3 sequence: CASSYSGQGVTIYF. The CDR3 DNA follows: TGTGCCAGCAGTTACTCGGGCCAGGGAGTCACCATATATTTT.

The sample holds many counts of this clonotype. The chain employs TRBV4-2 and TRBJ2-7; D is unclear. The CDR3 totals 14 residues. Trimming shortened V by 0 bases and J by 2 bases, and 8 bases separated the two germline ends. Germline V gene lookup returns CDR1 LGHNA and CDR2 YNFKEQ. DNA for the CDR3: TGTGCCAGCAGCCAAGAGGTCCCAACCTACGAGCAGTACTTC. Its translation: CASSQEVPTYEQYF.

The chain has TRBV5-6 and TRBJ2-7; 7 nucleotides match TRBD1. Unmatched junction bases numbered 12, after V lost 4 bases and J lost 5 bases. CDR1 is SGHDT, CDR2 YYEEEE, per germline. CDR3 length: 15 amino acids. The CDR3 DNA sequence: TGTGCCAGCAGCCCCGTAGGGACAGACGGCAACGAGCAGTACTTC. It translates to CASSPVGTDGNEQYF.

In its sample, this clonotype was seen a few times. J is TRBJ2-2 and V is TRBV3-1; no clear D gene. Trimming pared 1 base from V and 4 bases from J, leaving 4 bases between. Germline V gene data show CDR1 as LGHDT and CDR2 as YNNKEL (reference sequence). This CDR3 has 13 amino acids. The CDR3 DNA is TGTGCCAGCAGCCAAGTCTTCACCGGGGAGCTGTTTTTT. Encoded protein: CASSQVFTGELFF. Combining the CDR3 with reference TRBV3-1 and TRBJ2-2 gives the whole variable domain DTAVSQTPKYLVTQMGNDKSIKCEQNLGHDTMYWYKQDSKKFLKIMFSYNNKELIINETVPNRFSPKSPDKAHLNLHINSLELGDSAVYFCASSQVFTGELFFGEGSRLTVL.

V and J are TRBV23-1 and TRBJ1-5; no clear D gene. TRBV23-1 counts as an open reading frame of uncertain function. Trimming took off 3 bases at V and 10 bases at J, with 7 bases between the two ends. This CDR3 spans 11 amino acids. CDR3 DNA sequence: TGCGCCAGCAGTCAGTTTCGACCCCAGCATTTT. It encodes CASSQFRPQHF.

The chain is built from TRBV20-1 and TRBJ1-2; D not certain. V lost 4 bases, J lost 8 bases, and 17 bases lay in between. CDR3 length: 13 amino acids. Per germline, CDR1 DFQATT and CDR2 SNEGSKA (reference sequence). In DNA, the CDR3 is TGCAGTGCTAAGTTCGGGCGGGAGACGGGCTACACCTTC. Translated: CSAKFGRETGYTF.

The chain uses TRBV12-3 or TRBV12-4 and TRBJ1-2; TRBD1 matches at 11 bases. The CDR3 loop spans 12 amino acids. V shed 8 bases and J 7 bases; nucleotides not matched to a gene: 3. The CDR3 reads CASRTGGFGYTF. CDR3 DNA sequence: TGTGCCAGCCGGACAGGGGGCTTTGGCTACACCTTC.

This clonotype was seen at least ten times. The chain is built from TRBV7-9 and TRBJ2-4; D could derive from TRBD1 or TRBD2 (5 bases each). CDR1 and CDR2 (germline): SEHNR, FQNEAQ (reference sequence). This CDR3 spans 15 amino acids. V gave up 6 bases and J gave up 0 bases, with 12 bases separating them. The CDR3 sequence: CASREGLGAKNIQYF. CDR3 nucleotides: TGTGCCAGCAGAGAGGGGTTGGGAGCCAAAAACATTCAGTACTTC.

This clonotype was observed a handful of times. The CDR3 is CASSRGTPYEQYV. The DNA of the CDR3 is TGTGCCAGCAGCCGAGGAACCCCATACGAGCAGTACGTC. This rearrangement joins TRBV14 to TRBJ2-7; D is uncertain. V lost 4 bases and J 4 bases, leaving 11 bases between the germline ends. The germline CDR1 and CDR2 sequences are SGHDN and FVKESK. The CDR3 length is 13 residues.

The chain couples TRBV24-1 to TRBJ2-1, with 8 bases lining up with TRBD2. This CDR3 is 15 amino acids long. CDR1 and CDR2 from the germline V gene are KGHDR and SFDVKD. The V gene end was trimmed by 1 base and the J gene end by 5 bases; junction bases not matched to a gene: 3. This chain's CDR3 is CATSDFTGGHNEQFF. CDR3 bases: TGTGCCACCAGTGATTTTACGGGGGGGCACAATGAGCAGTTCTTC.

CDR3 DNA: TGTGCCAGCAGCTTTCACTCCTCCCTCGAGCAGTACGTC. Amino acid sequence: CASSFHSSLEQYV. J is TRBJ2-7 and V is TRBV11-2; D is unclear. Germline V gene data show CDR1 as SGHAT and CDR2 as FQNNGV. This CDR3 region has 13 residues. The V end was cut by 3 bases, the J end by 6 bases, with 12 bases between.

This clonotype has a handful of counts. This sequence joins TRBV20-1 and TRBJ1-5; no definite D call. CDR3 length: 11 amino acids. V gave up 4 bases and J gave up 6 bases, with 7 bases separating them. Per the germline V gene, CDR1 is DFQATT and CDR2 is SNEGSKA (reference sequence). The CDR3 sequence: CSATTGQPQHF. The CDR3, as DNA: TGCAGTGCTACCACGGGTCAGCCCCAGCATTTT.

This clonotype came up once. The chain links TRBV19 to TRBJ1-1; D gene ambiguous. V was pared by 6 bases and J by 6 bases, with 11 bases between. This CDR3 is 12 amino acids long. Per the germline V gene, CDR1 is LNHDA and CDR2 is SQIVND (reference sequence). The chain's CDR3 is CASSPGWAEAFF. In DNA, the CDR3 is TGTGCCAGTAGCCCGGGTTGGGCTGAAGCTTTCTTT.

A few counts support this clonotype. CDR3 nucleotides: TGTGCCAGCAGGCCCGGGGACAGGGGCAATGAGCAGTTCTTC. Its translation is CASRPGDRGNEQFF. The V call is TRBV7-8, the J call TRBJ2-1; 10 bases map to TRBD1. The junction had 5 bases not matched to a gene; V was cut back by 6 bases and J by 6 bases. CDR1 is SGHVS and CDR2 is FQNEAQ in the germline V gene. The CDR3 runs 14 residues. The complete variable domain, with remaining parts taken from reference TRBV7-8 and TRBJ2-1, reads GAGVSQSPRYKVAKRGQDVALRCDPISGHVSLFWYQQALGQGPEFLTYFQNEAQLDKSGLPSDRFFAERPEGSVSTLKIQRTQQEDSAVYLCASRPGDRGNEQFFGPGTRLTVL.